This TCR beta chain appears in the sequencing data of a study of Graves' ophthalmopathy and Graves' hyperthyroidism (dated by TCRdb to 2016 to 2019). Regarding the research as a whole: Hyperthyroidism was defined as stable when no progression to ophthalmopathy occurred within 18 months of follow-up. TCR beta repertoire signatures were used to distinguish Graves' ophthalmopathy from Graves' hyperthyroidism and to predict progression to ophthalmopathy. In total, over 130 blood samples were TCR-sequenced: fewer than 50 ophthalmopathy, some 75 hyperthyroidism and some 17 hyperthyroidism-to-ophthalmopathy patients. To explore V-J signatures that separate ophthalmopathy from hyperthyroidism, a discovery set of about 96 patients was enrolled, consisting of 40 to 45 with ophthalmopathy and around 60 with stable hyperthyroidism. The independent validation cohort included roughly 19 hyperthyroidism patients plus 17 patients who later progressed from hyperthyroidism to ophthalmopathy. In a handful of hyperthyroidism patients, the T-cell repertoires found in thyroid tissue were compared with those found in blood. Following sample collection, hyperthyroidism patients were given methimazole at a starting dose of 30 mg daily, and ophthalmopathy patients were given high-dose intravenous methylprednisolone. What the study reported, not specific to this receptor: Among expanded thyroid clonotypes with frequency above 0.001, most also showed up in blood, which suggests that blood repertoires may reflect the thyroid immune response. Sample size was not statistically predetermined, and group allocation was not concealed from the investigators. In validation, the model predicted ophthalmopathy progression with about 70% sensitivity and 72% to 80% specificity; more than ten predicted patients were CT-confirmed with GO in a median of 6.5 months. In cross-validation, the 13-signature model distinguished ophthalmopathy from stable hyperthyroidism with approximately 85% sensitivity and approximately 81% specificity, and in the test set the corresponding values were 80% and 75%.

The CDR3 covers 13 residues, taking in both the cysteine and the phenylalanine. Only the CDR3 part of the read is kept: 39 bases, read in frame from the first base. For CDR1 and CDR2, the germline V gene (reference sequence) lists LNHDA and SQIVND. V sheds 7 bases and J sheds 6 bases, leaving 10 bases between their ends. This clonotype came up many times. Its antigen target is currently unknown. Within one base of it there is no much larger clone, and no base qualities were kept. For repertoire sequencing, the TCR beta CDR3 regions were amplified from RNA transcripts. A first-round RT-PCR used HTBI primers with the Qiagen OneStep RT-PCR kit, followed by a second-round multiplex PCR, size selection and purification. Libraries were sequenced on an Illumina HiSeq2000 using paired-end 100 bp reads. Per the authors' processing: SOAPnuke was used for read processing, and reads with adapters, uncalled bases, a mean Phred below 15, or no exact constant-primer or identifier match were discarded. COPE v1.2.5 was used to merge high-quality paired reads. Each unique nucleotide sequence was treated as a clonotype, and MiTCR v1.1 was used to align the clonotypes to the IMGT TRB V, D and J references. Only V-J combinations with frequency above 0.0001 were analysed, covering more than 99% of repertoires. For each V-J combination, a TCR clonal expansion and chaos score was defined as the ratio of F50 clonal expansion to chaos observed in the TCRdist matrix. Features were reduced by Welch's t-statistics and random forest to 10 to 15 V-J combinations, which fed a naive Bayes classifier. The Morisita-Horn index was used to measure how similar the thyroid and blood repertoires were. TCRdb trimmed the raw reads at Q25, called clones with MiXCR and kept productive beta chains. CDR3 protein duplicates are merged, each entry listing the most common genes and DNA. TCRdb, not the authors, supplied the V and J calls. The sample table holds more than 1,000,000 distinct CDR3 sequences, of which roughly 35% were seen once. The top ten constitute roughly 10% of the sample.

Hyperthyroidism patients were newly diagnosed, were aged 18 to 65 years, and had a disease duration under 2 months. Patients with other autoimmune diseases, uncontrolled infections, pregnancy or lactation were excluded from the study. Diagnosis was based on clinical symptoms, serum thyroxine, TRAb, thyroid ultrasound and orbital computed tomography. Trizol reagent was used to extract the total RNA, and its quality was then checked on an Agilent 2100 Bioanalyzer. The sequencing input was peripheral blood or thyroid tissue (not recorded which). The TCR comes from an adult man with Graves' hyperthyroidism. The chain was built from TRBV19 and TRBJ1-6; no D gene can be assigned with confidence. The CDR3 loop reads CASTHGSNSPLHF. DNA sequence: TGTGCCAGTACCCATGGCAGTAATTCACCCCTCCACTTT. The full variable domain, completed from the reference TRBV19 and TRBJ1-6 proteins outside the CDR3, reads DGGITQSPKYLFRKEGQNVTLSCEQNLNHDAMYWYRQDPGQGLRLIYYSQIVNDFQKGDIAEGYSVSREKKESFPLTVTSAQKNPTAFYLCASTHGSNSPLHFGNGTRLTVT.